This TCR beta chain derives from a study of cytomegalovirus exposure and HLA in healthy donors. Nominally healthy donors were sampled, though unrecorded immune exposures were likely. The PCR was carried out with 60 Vbeta primers and 13 Jbeta primers. Produced via immunoSEQ multiplex PCR; TCRdb's table is partial and in-frame only. The table lists 200,000 to 250,000 clones, over 75% of them singletons, with about 0.47% in the top ten. Trimming pared 2 bases from V and 3 bases from J, leaving 8 bases between. Germline CDR1 and CDR2: SGHTA and FQGTGA. This CDR3 is built from 13 residues. A word on this clone: Within the sample, other DNA sequences also encode this same CDR3.

This TCR derives from a boy younger than 18 in good health and CMV-seronegative. V and J are TRBV7-3 and TRBJ2-7, with D uncertain. The sample consisted of PBMCs. In nucleotides, the CDR3 is TGTGCCAGCAGCTTATTAACCGGCTACGAGCAGTACTTC. It specifies CASSLLTGYEQYF.